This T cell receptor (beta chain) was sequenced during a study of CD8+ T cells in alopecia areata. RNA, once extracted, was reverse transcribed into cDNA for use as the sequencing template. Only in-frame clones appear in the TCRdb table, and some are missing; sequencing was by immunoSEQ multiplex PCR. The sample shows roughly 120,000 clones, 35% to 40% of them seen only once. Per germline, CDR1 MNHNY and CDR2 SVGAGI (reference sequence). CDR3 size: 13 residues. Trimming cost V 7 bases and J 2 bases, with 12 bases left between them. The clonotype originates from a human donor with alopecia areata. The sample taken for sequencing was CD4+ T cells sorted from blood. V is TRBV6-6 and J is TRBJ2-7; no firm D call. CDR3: CASTNLLPYEQYF. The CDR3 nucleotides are TGTGCCAGCACTAATCTACTTCCCTACGAGCAGTACTTC.